This T cell receptor (beta chain) was retrieved from a study of cytomegalovirus exposure and HLA in healthy donors. Study-level findings and limits: Analysis was performed later, and it showed HLA-associated TCR beta chains to be more clonally expanded than equally common others. Some V segments, including TRBV6-2 and TRBV6-3, were excluded as indistinguishable. TCR beta chain V- and J-gene trimming was linked, in a later analysis, to a missense variant in DCLRE1C. CMV serostatus was the only recorded immune exposure for donors.

The study ran its PCR with 60 Vbeta and 13 Jbeta primers. Sequencing was performed with immunoSEQ multiplex PCR; in TCRdb, only in-frame clones are kept and a portion is missing. The sample records 55,000 to 90,000 clones, just over 75% being singletons. CDR3 size: 16 residues. The V gene's germline CDR1 is MNHEY and CDR2 SMNVEV (reference sequence). Trimming took 5 bases from V and 6 from J; bases not matched to a gene: 13. Details on this clone: Antigen unknown.

The chain is built from TRBV27 and TRBJ1-5, with 7 bases identical to TRBD1. The receptor's source is a man in his forties or fifties in good health and CMV-seronegative. Sequences were obtained from PBMCs. The CDR3 here is CASSLGGTYRGQPQHF. The CDR3 DNA sequence: TGTGCCAGCAGTCTAGGCGGCACTTACAGGGGTCAGCCCCAGCATTTT.